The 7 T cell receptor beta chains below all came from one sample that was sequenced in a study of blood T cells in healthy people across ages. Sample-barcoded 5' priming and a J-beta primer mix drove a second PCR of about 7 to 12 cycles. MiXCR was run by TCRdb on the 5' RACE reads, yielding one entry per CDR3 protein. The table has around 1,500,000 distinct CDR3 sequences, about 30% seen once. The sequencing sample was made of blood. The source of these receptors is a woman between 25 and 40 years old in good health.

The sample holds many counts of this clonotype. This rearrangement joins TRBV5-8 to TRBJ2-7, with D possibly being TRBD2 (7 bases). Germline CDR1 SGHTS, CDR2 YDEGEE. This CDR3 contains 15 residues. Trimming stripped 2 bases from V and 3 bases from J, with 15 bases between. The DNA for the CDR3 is TGTGCCAGCAGCTTCTATGGGGGGGCACTCTACGAGCAGTACTTC. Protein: CASSFYGGALYEQYF.

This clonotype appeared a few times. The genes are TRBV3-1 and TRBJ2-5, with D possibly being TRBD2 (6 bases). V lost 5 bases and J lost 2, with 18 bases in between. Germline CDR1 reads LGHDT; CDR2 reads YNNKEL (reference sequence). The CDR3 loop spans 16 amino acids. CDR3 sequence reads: CASSAGERVVQETQYF. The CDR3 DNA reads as TGTGCCAGCAGCGCAGGCGAGCGGGTTGTACAAGAGACCCAGTACTTC.

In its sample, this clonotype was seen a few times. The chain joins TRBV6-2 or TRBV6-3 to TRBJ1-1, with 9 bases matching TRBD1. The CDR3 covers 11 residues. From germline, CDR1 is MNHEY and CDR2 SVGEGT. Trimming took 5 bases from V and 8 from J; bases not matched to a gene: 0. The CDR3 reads CASSGTGEAFF. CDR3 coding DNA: TGTGCCAGCAGTGGGACAGGGGAAGCTTTCTTT.

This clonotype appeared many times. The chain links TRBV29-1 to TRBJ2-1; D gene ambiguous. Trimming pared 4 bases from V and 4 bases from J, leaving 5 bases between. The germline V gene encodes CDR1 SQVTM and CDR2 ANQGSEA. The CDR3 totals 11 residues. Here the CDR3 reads CSVVLYNEQFF. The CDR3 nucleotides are TGCAGCGTTGTACTTTACAATGAGCAGTTCTTC.

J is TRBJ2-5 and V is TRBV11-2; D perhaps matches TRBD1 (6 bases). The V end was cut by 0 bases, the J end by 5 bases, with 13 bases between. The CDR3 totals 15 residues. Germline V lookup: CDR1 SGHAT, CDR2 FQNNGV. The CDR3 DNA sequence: TGTGCCAGCAGCTTAGATCATGAGGGGGACGAGACCCAGTACTTC. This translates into CASSLDHEGDETQYF.

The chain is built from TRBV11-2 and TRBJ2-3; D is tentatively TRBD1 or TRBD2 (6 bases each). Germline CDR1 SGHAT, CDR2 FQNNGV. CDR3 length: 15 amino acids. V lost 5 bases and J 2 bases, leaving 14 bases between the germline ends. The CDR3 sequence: CASSLRRGATDTQYF. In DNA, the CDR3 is TGTGCCAGCAGCCTCCGGAGGGGGGCCACAGATACGCAGTATTTT.

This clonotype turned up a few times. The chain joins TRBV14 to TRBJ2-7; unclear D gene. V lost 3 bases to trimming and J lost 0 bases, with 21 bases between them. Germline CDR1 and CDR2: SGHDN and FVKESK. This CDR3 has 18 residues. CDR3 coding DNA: TGTGCCAGCAGCCATAGAAGACTTGGTTCTCCCCTCTCCTACGAGCAGTACTTC. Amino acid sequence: CASSHRRLGSPLSYEQYF.